This is a list of T cell receptor beta chains from one sample in a study of blood T cell repertoires in COVID-19. TCRdb keeps only in-frame clones here, not all; method: immunoSEQ multiplex PCR. The table records around 110,000 clones, roughly 90% of them present only once. The specimen sequenced was peripheral blood. The source is a man aged 35 to 55 with acute or convalescent COVID-19. Both conserved end residues are part of each CDR3. Fields, in order: clone size, J gene, V gene, D gene, CDR3 protein, CDR3 DNA. D genes are given only for firm matches. Clone size, where shown, is once, few, many, or a class for clones that have expanded.

NA TRBJ2-3 TRBV11-3 NA CASSLRAGADTQYF TGTGCCAGCAGCTTACGAGCAGGGGCAGATACGCAGTATTTT
NA TRBJ2-7 TRBV18 TRBD2 CASSPRSSGTYEQYF TGTGCCAGCTCACCACGGTCTAGCGGGACCTACGAGCAGTACTTC
NA TRBJ1-1 TRBV7-2 NA CASSPQVMNTEAFF TGTGCCAGCAGCCCACAGGTCATGAACACTGAAGCTTTCTTT
NA TRBJ2-5 TRBV6-2/TRBV6-3 TRBD2 CASIYGGGKETQYF TGTGCCAGCATTTACGGGGGGGGTAAAGAGACCCAGTACTTC
NA TRBJ2-5 TRBV5-1 NA CASSLRAGRGGETQYF TGCGCCAGCAGCTTGAGGGCCGGGAGAGGAGGAGAGACCCAGTACTTC
few TRBJ1-5 TRBV25-1 NA CASSESRRLQPQHF TGTGCCAGCAGTGAATCTCGGAGGTTACAGCCCCAGCATTTT
NA TRBJ2-1 TRBV5-1 TRBD2 CASSWGLAENNEQFF TGCGCCAGCAGCTGGGGACTAGCGGAAAACAATGAGCAGTTCTTC
NA TRBJ1-2 TRBV4-3 NA CASSQGGGMSYGYTF TGCGCCAGCAGCCAAGGAGGCGGAATGAGCTATGGCTACACCTTC
NA TRBJ2-2 TRBV23-1 NA CASSQSAGAAGTGELFF TGCGCCAGCAGTCAATCGGCAGGGGCCGCGGGCACCGGGGAGCTGTTTTTT
NA TRBJ2-5 TRBV6-2/TRBV6-3 NA CASSYVPGHEETQYF TGTGCCAGCAGTTACGTCCCGGGACACGAAGAGACCCAGTACTTC
NA TRBJ2-3 TRBV4-3 NA CASSQGVAGDGTDTQYF TGCGCCAGCAGCCAAGGAGTAGCCGGAGATGGGACAGATACGCAGTATTTT
NA TRBJ2-1 TRBV6-4 TRBD1 CASRQGVSYNEQFF TGTGCCAGCAGACAGGGGGTGTCCTACAATGAGCAGTTCTTC
NA TRBJ2-2 TRBV19 NA CASSIFLGTGPNTGELFF TGTGCCAGTAGTATCTTTTTAGGGACTGGACCAAACACCGGGGAGCTGTTTTTT
NA TRBJ2-1 TRBV11-3 TRBD2 CASSLGLAAENEQFF TGTGCCAGCAGCTTAGGCCTAGCGGCGGAAAATGAGCAGTTCTTC
NA TRBJ1-1 TRBV7-8 TRBD1 CASSLGTGGRGTEAFF TGTGCCAGCAGCTTAGGGACAGGGGGCAGAGGTACTGAAGCTTTCTTT
NA TRBJ2-5 TRBV5-4 NA CATSKGGAGETQYF TGTGCCACCTCCAAAGGGGGGGCAGGAGAGACCCAGTACTTC
NA TRBJ2-1 TRBV4-1 TRBD2 CASSAGTSGNEQFF TGCGCCAGCAGCGCCGGGACTAGCGGGAATGAGCAGTTCTTC
NA TRBJ1-2 TRBV3-1/TRBV3-2 NA CASSQLRLAGRTDGYTF TGTGCCAGCAGCCAATTAAGGTTGGCAGGGAGGACCGATGGCTACACCTTC
once TRBJ1-2 TRBV12-5 TRBD1 CASGPLDRFGYTF TGTGCTAGTGGTCCCCTGGACAGGTTCGGCTACACCTTC
few TRBJ1-2 TRBV20-1 TRBD1 CSAKDRTGYTF TGCAGTGCTAAGGACAGGACTGGCTACACCTTC
NA TRBJ1-1 TRBV11-2 NA CASSRTKGIEAFF TGTGCCAGCAGCCGAACGAAGGGGATTGAAGCTTTCTTT
NA TRBJ1-5 TRBV10-2 TRBD1 CASSDRVRQPQHF TGCGCCAGCAGCGACAGGGTTCGTCAGCCCCAGCATTTT
NA TRBJ1-5 TRBV6-2/TRBV6-3 NA CASSYSNRGSIRQPQHF TGTGCCAGCAGTTACTCGAATCGGGGTTCGATTCGTCAGCCCCAGCATTTT
NA TRBJ2-3 TRBV9 TRBD2 CASSVDPSGGAADTQYF TGTGCCAGCAGCGTAGATCCTAGCGGGGGGGCCGCAGATACGCAGTATTTT
NA TRBJ2-7 TRBV10-3 NA CAISQTEEGIKQYF TGTGCCATCAGTCAGACAGAGGAGGGAATTAAGCAGTACTTC
NA TRBJ2-1 TRBV6-1 NA CASSEQGARGEQFF TGTGCCAGCAGTGAACAAGGCGCTCGGGGGGAGCAGTTCTTC
NA TRBJ1-5 TRBV5-4 NA CASSLDLGAGQPQHF TGTGCCAGCAGCTTGGATTTAGGGGCTGGGCAGCCCCAGCATTTT
NA TRBJ2-5 TRBV6-5 TRBD2 CASSYGGEVGETQYF TGTGCCAGCAGTTATGGGGGGGAGGTGGGGGAGACCCAGTACTTC
NA TRBJ1-1 TRBV12-3/TRBV12-4 TRBD1 CASSRTGNTEAFF TGTGCCAGCAGTCGGACAGGGAACACTGAAGCTTTCTTT
NA TRBJ2-3 TRBV19 NA CASSIGELSTDTQYF TGTGCCAGTAGTATAGGAGAGCTATCCACAGATACGCAGTATTTT
NA TRBJ2-3 TRBV3-1/TRBV3-2 TRBD2 CAGKSGGQRTDTQYF TGTGCCGGCAAGAGCGGGGGGCAGCGCACAGATACGCAGTATTTT
NA TRBJ2-2 TRBV30 NA CASGGGANTGELFF TGTGCCTCTGGGGGAGGCGCGAACACCGGGGAGCTGTTTTTT
NA TRBJ2-7 TRBV5-1 TRBD2 CASSLELAGVGRYEQYF TGCGCCAGCAGCTTGGAACTAGCGGGGGTAGGAAGGTACGAGCAGTACTTC